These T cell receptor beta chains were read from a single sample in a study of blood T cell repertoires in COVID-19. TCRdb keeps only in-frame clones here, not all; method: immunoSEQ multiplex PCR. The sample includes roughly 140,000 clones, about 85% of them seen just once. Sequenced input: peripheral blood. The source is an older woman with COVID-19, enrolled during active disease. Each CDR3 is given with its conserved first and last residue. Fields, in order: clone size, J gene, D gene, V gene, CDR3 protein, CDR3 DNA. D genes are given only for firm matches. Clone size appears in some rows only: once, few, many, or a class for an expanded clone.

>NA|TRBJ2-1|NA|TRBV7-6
CASSPSGQGRNEQFF
TGTGCCAGCAGCCCTAGCGGACAGGGTCGCAATGAGCAGTTCTTC
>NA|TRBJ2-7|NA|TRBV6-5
CASSYSSFREQYF
TGTGCCAGCAGTTACTCGAGCTTTCGCGAGCAGTACTTC
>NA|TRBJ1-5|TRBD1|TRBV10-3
CAISQGQVDQPQHF
TGTGCCATCAGCCAGGGACAGGTGGATCAGCCCCAGCATTTT
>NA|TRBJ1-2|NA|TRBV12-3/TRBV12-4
CASSTVGVPGYTF
TGTGCCAGCAGTACCGTCGGGGTCCCAGGCTACACCTTC
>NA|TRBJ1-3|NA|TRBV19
CASSRAASGNTIYF
TGTGCCAGTAGTAGGGCAGCCTCTGGAAACACCATATATTTT
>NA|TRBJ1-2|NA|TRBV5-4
CASSLQTGTIYGYTF
TGTGCCAGCAGCTTACAAACAGGGACGATCTATGGCTACACCTTC
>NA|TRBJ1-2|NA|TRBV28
CATAQIYYGYTF
TGTGCCACCGCACAGATCTACTATGGCTACACCTTC
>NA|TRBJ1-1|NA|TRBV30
CAWSLGEGNSEAFF
TGTGCCTGGAGCCTCGGAGAGGGTAACTCTGAAGCTTTCTTT
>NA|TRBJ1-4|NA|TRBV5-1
CASSWTATNEKLFF
TGCGCCAGCAGCTGGACAGCAACTAATGAAAAACTGTTTTTT
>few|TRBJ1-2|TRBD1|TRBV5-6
CASSRTGFNYGYTF
TGTGCCAGCAGCCGGACAGGCTTTAACTATGGCTACACCTTC
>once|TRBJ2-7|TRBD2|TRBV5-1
CASSRTSNSGSQQYF
TGCGCCAGCAGCCGAACTTCGAATAGCGGGAGCCAGCAGTACTTC
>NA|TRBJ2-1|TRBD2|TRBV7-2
CASSLVLAGGYEQFF
TGTGCCAGCAGCTTAGTACTAGCGGGGGGGTATGAGCAGTTCTTC
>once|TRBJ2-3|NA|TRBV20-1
CSASSGTSTDTQYF
TGCAGTGCTAGTAGCGGAACTAGCACAGATACGCAGTATTTT
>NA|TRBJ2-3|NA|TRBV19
CASGPANTDTQYF
TGTGCCAGTGGGCCGGCAAACACAGATACGCAGTATTTT
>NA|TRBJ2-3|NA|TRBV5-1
CASSSYPISTDTQYF
TGCGCCAGCAGCTCTTACCCTATTAGCACAGATACGCAGTATTTT
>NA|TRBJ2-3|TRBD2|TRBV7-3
CASSLGLAGGTDTQYF
TGTGCCAGCAGCTTAGGTCTAGCGGGGGGGACAGATACGCAGTATTTT
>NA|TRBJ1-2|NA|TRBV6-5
CASSYGAGPAAYGYTF
TGTGCCAGCAGTTACGGGGCAGGGCCTGCTGCTTATGGCTACACCTTC
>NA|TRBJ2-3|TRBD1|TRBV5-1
CASSLEARGHGTDTQYF
TGCGCCAGCAGCTTGGAGGCCAGGGGGCACGGCACAGATACGCAGTATTTT
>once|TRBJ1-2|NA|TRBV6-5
CASSYDPTGSGYTF
TGTGCCAGCAGTTACGATCCGACAGGTAGTGGCTACACCTTC
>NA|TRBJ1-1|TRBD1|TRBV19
CASTLDRVLSEAFF
TGTGCCAGTACCTTAGACAGGGTTCTATCTGAAGCTTTCTTT
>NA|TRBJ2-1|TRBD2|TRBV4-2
CASSQVGQGGHGTSAYNEQFF
TGTGCCAGCAGCCAAGTCGGACAGGGAGGTCACGGGACTAGCGCCTACAATGAGCAGTTCTTC
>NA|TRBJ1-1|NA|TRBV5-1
CASSLDGGNTEAFF
TGCGCCAGCAGCTTGGATGGCGGGAACACTGAAGCTTTCTTT
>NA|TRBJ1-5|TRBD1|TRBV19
CASSLRPGGGQPQHF
TGTGCCAGTAGTTTGCGCCCAGGGGGTGGCCAGCCCCAGCATTTT
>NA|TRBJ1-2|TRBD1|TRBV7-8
CASSERTGLYGYTF
TGTGCCAGCAGCGAACGGACAGGGTTATATGGCTACACCTTC
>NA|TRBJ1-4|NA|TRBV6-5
CASSMILVEKLFF
TGTGCCAGCAGCATGATTTTAGTGGAAAAACTGTTTTTT
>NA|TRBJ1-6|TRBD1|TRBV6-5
CASSYSNRGWNSPLHF
TGTGCCAGCAGTTATTCAAACAGGGGTTGGAATTCACCCCTCCACTTT
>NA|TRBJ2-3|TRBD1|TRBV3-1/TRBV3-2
CASSREAPGQASNTQYF
TGTGCCAGCAGCCGCGAAGCGCCGGGACAGGCCTCAAATACGCAGTATTTT
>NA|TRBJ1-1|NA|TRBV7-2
CASSWDSRGTEAFF
TGTGCCAGCAGCTGGGACTCGAGAGGGACTGAAGCTTTCTTT
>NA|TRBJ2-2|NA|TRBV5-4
CASSLQGDTGELFF
TGTGCCAGCAGTTTACAGGGTGACACCGGGGAGCTGTTTTTT
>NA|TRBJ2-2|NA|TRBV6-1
CASSDGLYTGELFF
TGTGCCAGCAGTGATGGACTGTACACCGGGGAGCTGTTTTTT
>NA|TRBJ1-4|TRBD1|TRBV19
CASRDRGPANEKLFF
TGTGCCAGCCGGGACAGGGGGCCAGCTAATGAAAAACTGTTTTTT
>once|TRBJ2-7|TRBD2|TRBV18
CASSPKTSGSSYEQYF
TGTGCCAGCTCACCTAAGACTAGCGGGAGCTCCTACGAGCAGTACTTC
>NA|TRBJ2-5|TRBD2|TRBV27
CASTGALREGQETQYF
TGTGCCAGCACTGGAGCGTTGCGGGAGGGCCAAGAGACCCAGTACTTC
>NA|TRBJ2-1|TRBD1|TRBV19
CASRDRGRPNEQFF
TGTGCCAGTAGAGACAGGGGTAGGCCCAATGAGCAGTTCTTC
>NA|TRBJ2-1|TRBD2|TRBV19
CASSVQSGRARNEQFF
TGTGCCAGTAGTGTCCAAAGCGGGAGGGCCAGGAATGAGCAGTTCTTC
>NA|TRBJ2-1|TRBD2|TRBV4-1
CASSQELAGLPEQFF
TGCGCCAGCAGCCAAGAGCTAGCGGGGTTACCCGAGCAGTTCTTC
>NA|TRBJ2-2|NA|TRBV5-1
CASSLRENTGELFF
TGCGCCAGCAGCTTACGAGAGAACACCGGGGAGCTGTTTTTT
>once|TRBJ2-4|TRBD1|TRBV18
CASSLGQAVAKNIQYF
TGTGCCAGCTCACTGGGACAGGCCGTAGCCAAAAACATTCAGTACTTC
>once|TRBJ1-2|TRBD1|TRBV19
CASTWTGPANYGYTF
TGTGCCAGTACCTGGACAGGGCCCGCGAACTATGGCTACACCTTC
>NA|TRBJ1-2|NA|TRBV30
CAWSVKWASGYTF
TGTGCCTGGAGTGTAAAATGGGCCAGTGGCTACACCTTC
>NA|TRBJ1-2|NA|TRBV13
CASSVEGGSYGYTF
TGTGCCAGCAGTGTTGAGGGGGGGAGCTATGGCTACACCTTC
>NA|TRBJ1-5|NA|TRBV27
CASSPTNQPQHF
TGTGCCAGCAGTCCAACAAATCAGCCCCAGCATTTT
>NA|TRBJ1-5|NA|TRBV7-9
CASSLGPGQPQHF
TGTGCCAGCAGCTTGGGCCCAGGTCAGCCCCAGCATTTT
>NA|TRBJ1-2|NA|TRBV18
CASSARQATNYGYTF
TGTGCCAGCTCAGCTCGACAGGCGACGAACTATGGCTACACCTTC
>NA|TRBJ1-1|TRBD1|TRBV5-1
CASSLTGMGKNTEAFF
TGCGCCAGCAGTTTGACAGGGATGGGAAAAAACACTGAAGCTTTCTTT
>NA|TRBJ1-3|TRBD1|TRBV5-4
CASSLRGPGNTIYF
TGTGCCAGCAGCTTGAGGGGGCCTGGAAACACCATATATTTT
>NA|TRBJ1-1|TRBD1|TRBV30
CAWSEEGATEAFF
TGTGCCTGGAGCGAGGAGGGGGCAACTGAAGCTTTCTTT
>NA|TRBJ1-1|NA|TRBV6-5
CASSFQANTEAFF
TGTGCCAGCAGCTTCCAAGCGAACACTGAAGCTTTCTTT
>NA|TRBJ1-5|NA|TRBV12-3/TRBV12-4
CASSWGLDQPQHF
TGTGCCAGCAGTTGGGGGCTAGATCAGCCCCAGCATTTT
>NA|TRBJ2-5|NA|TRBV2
CASSENLIETQYF
TGTGCCAGCAGTGAGAACCTAATAGAGACCCAGTACTTC
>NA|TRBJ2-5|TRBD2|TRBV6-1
CASSASGLAGQETQYF
TGTGCCAGCAGTGCCTCGGGACTAGCGGGGCAAGAGACCCAGTACTTC
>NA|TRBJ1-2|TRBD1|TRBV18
CASAQGANYGYTF
TGTGCCAGCGCACAGGGGGCTAACTATGGCTACACCTTC
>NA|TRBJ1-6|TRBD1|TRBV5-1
CASSIGQGPSPLHF
TGCGCCAGCAGCATAGGACAGGGCCCTTCACCCCTCCACTTT